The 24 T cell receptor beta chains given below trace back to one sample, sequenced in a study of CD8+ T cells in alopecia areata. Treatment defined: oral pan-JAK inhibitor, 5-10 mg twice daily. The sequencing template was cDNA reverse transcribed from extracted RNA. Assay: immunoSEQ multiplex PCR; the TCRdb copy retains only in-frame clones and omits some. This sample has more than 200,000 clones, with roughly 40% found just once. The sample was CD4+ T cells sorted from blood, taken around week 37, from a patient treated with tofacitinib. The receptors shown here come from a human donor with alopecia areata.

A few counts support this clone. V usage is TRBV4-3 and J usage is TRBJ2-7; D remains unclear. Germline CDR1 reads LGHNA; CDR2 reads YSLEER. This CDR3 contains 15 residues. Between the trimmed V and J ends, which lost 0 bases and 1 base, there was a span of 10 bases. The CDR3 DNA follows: TGCGCCAGCAGCCAAGAACTACTCATGTCCTACGAGCAGTACTTC. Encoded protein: CASSQELLMSYEQYF.

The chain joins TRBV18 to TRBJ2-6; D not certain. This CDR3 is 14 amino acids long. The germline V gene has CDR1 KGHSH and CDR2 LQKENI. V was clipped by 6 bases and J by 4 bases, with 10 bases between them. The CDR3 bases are TGTGCCAGCTCCCTTTCTGCCGGGGCCAACGTCCTGACTTTC. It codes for CASSLSAGANVLTF. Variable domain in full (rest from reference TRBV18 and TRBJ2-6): NAGVMQNPRHLVRRRGQEARLRCSPMKGHSHVYWYRQLPEEGLKFMVYLQKENIIDESGMPKERFSAEFPKEGPSILRIQQVVRGDSAAYFCASSLSAGANVLTFGAGSRLTVL.

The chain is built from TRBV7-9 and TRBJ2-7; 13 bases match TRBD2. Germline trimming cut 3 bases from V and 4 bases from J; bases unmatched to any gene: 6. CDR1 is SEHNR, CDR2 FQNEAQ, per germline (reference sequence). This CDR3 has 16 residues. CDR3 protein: CASSFTSGRASYEQYF. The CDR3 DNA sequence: TGTGCCAGCAGCTTTACTAGCGGGAGGGCCAGTTACGAGCAGTACTTC.

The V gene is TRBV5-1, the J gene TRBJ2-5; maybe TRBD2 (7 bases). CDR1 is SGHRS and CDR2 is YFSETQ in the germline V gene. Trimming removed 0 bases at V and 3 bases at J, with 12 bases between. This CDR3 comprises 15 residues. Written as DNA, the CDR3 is TGCGCCAGCAGCTTGGCGGGGGGCTTGAAAGAGACCCAGTACTTC. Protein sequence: CASSLAGGLKETQYF.

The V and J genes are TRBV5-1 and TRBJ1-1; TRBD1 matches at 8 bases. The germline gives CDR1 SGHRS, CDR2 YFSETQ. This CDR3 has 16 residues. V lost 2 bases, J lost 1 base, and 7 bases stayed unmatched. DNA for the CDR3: TGCGCCAGCAGCTTTGGCAGGGGGCTTGGGAACACTGAAGCTTTCTTT. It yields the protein CASSFGRGLGNTEAFF.

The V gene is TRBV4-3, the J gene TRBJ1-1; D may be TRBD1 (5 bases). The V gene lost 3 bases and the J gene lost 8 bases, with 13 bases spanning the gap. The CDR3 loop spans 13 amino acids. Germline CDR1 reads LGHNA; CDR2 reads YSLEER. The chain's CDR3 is CASSQETGGEAFF. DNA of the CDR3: TGCGCCAGCAGCCAGGAAACCGGGGGAGAAGCTTTCTTT.

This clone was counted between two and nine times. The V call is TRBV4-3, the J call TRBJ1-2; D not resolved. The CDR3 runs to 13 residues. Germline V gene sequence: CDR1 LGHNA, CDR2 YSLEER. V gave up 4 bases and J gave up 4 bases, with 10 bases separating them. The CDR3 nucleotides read TGCGCCAGCAGCCCCCGGGAATTCTATGGCTACACCTTC. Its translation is CASSPREFYGYTF.

CDR3 loop: CASSAYSAGNTEAFF. DNA of the CDR3: TGTGCCAGTAGTGCGTATTCGGCAGGGAACACTGAAGCTTTCTTT. The chain has TRBV19 and TRBJ1-1; D call uncertain. Germline V gene data show CDR1 as LNHDA and CDR2 as SQIVND (reference sequence). V lost 5 bases to trimming and J lost 1 base, with 14 bases between them. The CDR3 totals 15 residues. Combining the CDR3 with reference TRBV19 and TRBJ1-1 gives the whole variable domain DGGITQSPKYLFRKEGQNVTLSCEQNLNHDAMYWYRQDPGQGLRLIYYSQIVNDFQKGDIAEGYSVSREKKESFPLTVTSAQKNPTAFYLCASSAYSAGNTEAFFGQGTRLTVV.

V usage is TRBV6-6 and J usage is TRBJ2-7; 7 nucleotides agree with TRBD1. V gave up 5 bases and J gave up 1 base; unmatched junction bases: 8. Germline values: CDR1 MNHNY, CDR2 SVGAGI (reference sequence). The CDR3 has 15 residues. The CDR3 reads CASSNIQGQSYEQYF. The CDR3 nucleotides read TGTGCCAGCAGTAATATCCAGGGACAGTCCTACGAGCAGTACTTC.

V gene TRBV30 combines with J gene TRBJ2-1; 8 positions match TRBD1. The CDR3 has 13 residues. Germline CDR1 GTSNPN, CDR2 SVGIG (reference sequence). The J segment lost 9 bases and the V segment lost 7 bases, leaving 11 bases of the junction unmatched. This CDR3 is CASSDRADSEQFF. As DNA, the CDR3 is TGTGCCTCTTCGGACAGGGCCGATAGTGAGCAGTTCTTC.

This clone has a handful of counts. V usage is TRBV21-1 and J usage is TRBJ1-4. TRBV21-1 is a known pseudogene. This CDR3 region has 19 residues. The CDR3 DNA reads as TGTGCCAGCAGTCACCCGATGGGGGAGAAAGCGGTAACTAATGAAAAACTGTTTTTT. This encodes CASSHPMGEKAVTNEKLFF.

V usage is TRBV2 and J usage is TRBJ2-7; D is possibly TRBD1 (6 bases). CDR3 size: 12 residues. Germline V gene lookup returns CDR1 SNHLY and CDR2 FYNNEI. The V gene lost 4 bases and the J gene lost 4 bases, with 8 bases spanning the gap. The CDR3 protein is CASSAQGYEQYF. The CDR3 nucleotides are TGTGCCAGCAGTGCTCAGGGGTACGAGCAGTACTTC.

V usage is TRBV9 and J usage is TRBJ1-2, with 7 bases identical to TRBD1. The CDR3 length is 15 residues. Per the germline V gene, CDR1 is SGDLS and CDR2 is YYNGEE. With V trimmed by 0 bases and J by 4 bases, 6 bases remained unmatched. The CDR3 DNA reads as TGTGCCAGCAGCGTAGGCTGGGACAGCACCTATGGCTACACCTTC. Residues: CASSVGWDSTYGYTF. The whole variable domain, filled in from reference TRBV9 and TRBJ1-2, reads DSGVTQTPKHLITATGQRVTLRCSPRSGDLSVYWYQQSLDQGLQFLIQYYNGEERAKGNILERFSAQQFPDLHSELNLSSLELGDSALYFCASSVGWDSTYGYTFGSGTRLTVV.

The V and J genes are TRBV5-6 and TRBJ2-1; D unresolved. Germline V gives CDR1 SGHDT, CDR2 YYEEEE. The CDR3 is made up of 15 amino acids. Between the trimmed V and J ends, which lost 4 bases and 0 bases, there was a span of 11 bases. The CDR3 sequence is CASSPGRSSYNEQFF. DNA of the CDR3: TGTGCCAGCAGCCCCGGACGAAGCTCCTACAATGAGCAGTTCTTC.

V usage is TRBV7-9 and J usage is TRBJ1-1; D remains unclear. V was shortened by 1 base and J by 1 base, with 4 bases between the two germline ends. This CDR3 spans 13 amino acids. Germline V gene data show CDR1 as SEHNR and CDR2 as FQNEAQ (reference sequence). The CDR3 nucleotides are TGTGCCAGCAGCTTAGAGGGGAACACTGAAGCTTTCTTT. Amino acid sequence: CASSLEGNTEAFF.

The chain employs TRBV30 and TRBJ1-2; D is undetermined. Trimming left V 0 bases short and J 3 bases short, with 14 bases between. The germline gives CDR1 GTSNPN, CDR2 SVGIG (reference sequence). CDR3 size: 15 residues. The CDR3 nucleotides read TGTGCCTGGAGTGTAAGACTGGGGTTTGACTATGGCTACACCTTC. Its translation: CAWSVRLGFDYGYTF. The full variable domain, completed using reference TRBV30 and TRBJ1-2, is SQTIHQWPATLVQPVGSPLSLECTVEGTSNPNLYWYRQAAGRGLQLLFYSVGIGQISSEVPQNLSASRPQDRQFILSSKKLLLSDSGFYLCAWSVRLGFDYGYTFGSGTRLTVV.

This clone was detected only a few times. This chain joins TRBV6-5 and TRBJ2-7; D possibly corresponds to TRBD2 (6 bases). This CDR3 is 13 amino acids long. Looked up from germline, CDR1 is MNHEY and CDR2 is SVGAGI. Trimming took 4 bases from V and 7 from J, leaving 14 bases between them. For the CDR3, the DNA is TGTGCCAGCAGTTCCGGGAGCCACCGGGAGCAGTACTTC. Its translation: CASSSGSHREQYF.

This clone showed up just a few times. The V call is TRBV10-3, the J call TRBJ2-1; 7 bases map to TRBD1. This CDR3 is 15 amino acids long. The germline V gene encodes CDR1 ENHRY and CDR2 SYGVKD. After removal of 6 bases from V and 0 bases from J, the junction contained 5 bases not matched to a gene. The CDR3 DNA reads TGTGCCATCAGCCTACAGGGGCGCTCCTACAATGAGCAGTTCTTC. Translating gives CAISLQGRSYNEQFF.

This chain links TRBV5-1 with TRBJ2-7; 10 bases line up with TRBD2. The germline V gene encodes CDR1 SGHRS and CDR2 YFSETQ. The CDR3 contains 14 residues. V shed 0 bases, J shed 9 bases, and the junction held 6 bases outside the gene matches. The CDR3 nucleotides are TGCGCCAGCAGCTTGGCGTCTAGCGGGAGAGGGCAGTACTTC. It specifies CASSLASSGRGQYF.

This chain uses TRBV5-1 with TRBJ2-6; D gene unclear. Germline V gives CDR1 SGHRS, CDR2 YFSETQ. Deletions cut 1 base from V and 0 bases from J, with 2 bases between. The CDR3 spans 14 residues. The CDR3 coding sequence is TGCGCCAGCAGCTTGTTCTCTGGGGCCAACGTCCTGACTTTC. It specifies CASSLFSGANVLTF.

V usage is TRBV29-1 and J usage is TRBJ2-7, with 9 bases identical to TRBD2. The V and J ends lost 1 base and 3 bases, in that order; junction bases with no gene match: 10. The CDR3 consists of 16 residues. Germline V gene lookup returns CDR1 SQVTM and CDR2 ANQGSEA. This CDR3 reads CSVEGLAGLPFYEQYF. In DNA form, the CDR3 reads TGCAGCGTTGAAGGGCTAGCGGGGCTTCCGTTCTACGAGCAGTACTTC.

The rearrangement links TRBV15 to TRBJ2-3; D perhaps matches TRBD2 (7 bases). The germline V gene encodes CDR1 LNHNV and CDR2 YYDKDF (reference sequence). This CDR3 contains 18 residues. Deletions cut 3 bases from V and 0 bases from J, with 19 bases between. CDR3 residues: CATSRNTRGRLSTDTQYF. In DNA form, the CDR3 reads TGTGCCACCAGCAGGAATACGCGGGGGCGGCTAAGCACAGATACGCAGTATTTT.

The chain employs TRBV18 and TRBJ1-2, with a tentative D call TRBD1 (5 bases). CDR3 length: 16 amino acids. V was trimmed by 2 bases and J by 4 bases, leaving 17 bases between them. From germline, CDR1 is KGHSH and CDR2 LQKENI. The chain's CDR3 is CASSPVAFPGSYGYTF. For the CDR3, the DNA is TGTGCCAGCTCACCAGTTGCCTTCCCAGGGAGCTATGGCTACACCTTC.

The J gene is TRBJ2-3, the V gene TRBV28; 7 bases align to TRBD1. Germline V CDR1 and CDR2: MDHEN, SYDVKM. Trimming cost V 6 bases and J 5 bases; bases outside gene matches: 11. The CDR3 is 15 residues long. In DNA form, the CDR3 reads TGTGCCAGCAGCACAAAGGGACAGCCTTTAGATACGCAGTATTTT. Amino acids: CASSTKGQPLDTQYF. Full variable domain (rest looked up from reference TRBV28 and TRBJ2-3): DVKVTQSSRYLVKRTGEKVFLECVQDMDHENMFWYRQDPGLGLRLIYFSYDVKMKEKGDIPEGYSVSREKKERFSLILESASTNQTSMYLCASSTKGQPLDTQYFGPGTRLTVL.